This passage covers 8 T cell receptor beta chains from one sample sequenced in a study of Graves' ophthalmopathy and Graves' hyperthyroidism. RNA transcripts provided the template for amplifying TCR beta CDR3 regions. The workflow started with a first-round RT-PCR run with HTBI primers and then moved on to a second-round multiplex PCR. Each CDR3 protein gets one entry after TCRdb re-called the multiplex PCR reads with MiXCR. The sample contains tens of thousands of distinct CDR3 sequences, 45% to 60% of which appear only once. The sequencing input was peripheral blood. Receptors originate from an adult woman with stable Graves' hyperthyroidism.

The sample holds many counts of this clonotype. V gene TRBV6-5 combines with J gene TRBJ2-5; D is unclear. This CDR3 has 14 amino acids. Germline values: CDR1 MNHEY, CDR2 SVGAGI. Trimming took off 6 bases at V and 2 bases at J, with 13 bases between the two ends. In nucleotides, the CDR3 is TGTGCCAGCAGCGACGGGTCAGTTCAAGAGACCCAGTACTTC. Translated, it gives CASSDGSVQETQYF.

This clonotype was recorded at least ten times. Given a much more abundant clone one base away, this may be a read error. This sequence joins TRBV6-1 and TRBJ2-7; a weak D match, TRBD1 (5 bases). The CDR3 length is 13 residues. Looked up from germline, CDR1 is MNHNS and CDR2 is SASEGT. With 5 bases removed from V and 2 bases from J, the gap between germline ends came to 10 bases. The CDR3 sequence is CASSYGHAYEQYF. CDR3 coding DNA: TGTGCCAGCAGTTATGGACACGCCTACGAGCAGTACTTC.

The chain is built from TRBV2 and TRBJ2-2; 11 nucleotides line up with TRBD2. CDR3 length: 17 residues. Germline loops: CDR1 SNHLY, CDR2 FYNNEI. The V gene end was trimmed by 4 bases and the J gene end by 2 bases; junction bases not matched to a gene: 6. Here the CDR3 reads CASSANSGGANTGELFF. The CDR3 DNA follows: TGTGCCAGCAGTGCTAATAGCGGGGGGGCCAACACCGGGGAGCTGTTTTTT.

This clonotype was seen ten or more times. The CDR3 protein is CASSPRTGIEEKLFF. The CDR3 DNA follows: TGTGCCAGCTCACCGCGCACAGGGATTGAGGAAAAACTGTTTTTT. The chain couples TRBV18 to TRBJ1-4; weak D call: TRBD1 (6 bases). Germline CDR1 and CDR2: KGHSH and LQKENI. The CDR3 loop spans 15 amino acids. V was pared by 3 bases and J by 8 bases, with 16 bases between.

This clonotype has a single count. The limits of the CDR3 on the DNA are not certain, so only TCRdb's listed CDR3 is given. This rearrangement joins TRBV25-1 to TRBJ2-7; the D segment call TRBD2 is taken from the table without a DNA check. Germline CDR1 is MGHDK and CDR2 is SYGVNS. Counting both end residues, the CDR3 totals 22 amino acids. This chain's CDR3 is CASSFYICSARDWTSLSYEQYF.

There are many counts of this clonotype. This could be a read error, since a much larger clone is one nucleotide away. The J gene is TRBJ2-7, the V gene TRBV4-1, with D perhaps TRBD2 (5 bases). The CDR3 runs to 13 residues. Germline CDR1 MGHRA, CDR2 YSYEKL. The germline V and J ends were trimmed by 3 bases and 2 bases, with 8 bases remaining between them. The CDR3 spells CASSQGDAYEQYF. The CDR3 DNA is TGCGCCAGCAGCCAGGGAGACGCCTACGAGCAGTACTTC.

Comments on this clonotype: A read error may account for a junction end that differs from germline. V usage is TRBV20-1 and J usage is TRBJ1-2; possible D gene TRBD1, 5 bases. This CDR3 contains 13 residues. The germline V gene encodes CDR1 DFQATT and CDR2 SNEGSKA (reference sequence). The CDR3 DNA sequence: TGCAGTGCTGATACCGGGACCCCAAATCGCCCCGACTTC. This gives the protein CSADTGTPNRPDF.

In the case of this clonotype: One end of the junction does not line up with germline, which may come from a read error. The chain links TRBV6-2 or TRBV6-3 to TRBJ1-6, with a weak D call TRBD1 (6 bases). Per germline, CDR1 MNHEY and CDR2 SVGEGT. CDR3 length: 12 residues. The CDR3 protein is CAGRGRNSPLHF. The CDR3 nucleotides read TGTGCCGGCAGGGGTAGAAATTCACCCCTCCACTTT.